Each of the 27 T cell receptor beta chains below was sequenced from the same sample in a study of vaccination and CD4 T cells after COVID-19. Their antigens are not known. Noted treatment: roughly 11-day PBMC culture with coronavirus spike peptide pools or control peptides (ViraFEST assay). The Oncomine TCR Beta short-read assay generated sequence data from the DNA of cultured CD4+ T cells. TCRdb recomputed calls from the PCR reads with MiXCR, one row per CDR3 protein. This repertoire shows fewer than 20,000 distinct CDR3 sequences, roughly 76% found once; its top ten account for 17%. Input material: CD4+ T cells from blood, cultured in vitro. The receptors come from a human donor who had recovered from COVID-19.

The J gene is TRBJ2-3, the V gene TRBV15, with TRBD1 matching 7 bases. CDR1 and CDR2 (germline): LNHNV, YYDKDF (reference sequence). The CDR3 length is 16 residues. After removal of 0 bases from V and 6 bases from J, the junction contained 9 bases not matched to a gene. CDR3 in DNA: TGTGCCACCAGCAGAGATACCGACAGGGTTGGGGATACGCAGTATTTT. As protein: CATSRDTDRVGDTQYF.

This chain uses TRBV27 with TRBJ1-1; maybe TRBD1 (5 bases). The CDR3 is 15 residues long. Germline V gives CDR1 MNHEY, CDR2 SMNVEV (reference sequence). Trimming pared 6 bases from V and 0 bases from J, leaving 14 bases between. The CDR3 DNA reads as TGTGCCAGCAGCAGGGCCCTAGGGATGAACACTGAAGCTTTCTTT. Amino acids: CASSRALGMNTEAFF.

This clonotype occurred a few times. The rearrangement joins TRBV6-2 or TRBV6-3 to TRBJ2-1; no clear D gene. Germline loops: CDR1 MNHEY, CDR2 SVGEGT. The CDR3 has 17 amino acids. The V end was cut by 6 bases, the J end by 0 bases, with 18 bases between. CDR3 sequence reads: CASSPPTSTYSYNEQFF. The CDR3 bases are TGTGCCAGCAGCCCTCCGACTTCTACCTACTCCTACAATGAGCAGTTCTTC.

The V and J genes are TRBV11-2 and TRBJ2-1, with 9 bases that match TRBD2. Germline values: CDR1 SGHAT, CDR2 FQNNGV. The CDR3 loop spans 15 amino acids. The V and J ends lost 2 bases and 3 bases, in that order; junction bases with no gene match: 2. The CDR3 loop reads CASSLMTSGYNEQFF. The CDR3 DNA reads as TGTGCCAGCAGCTTAATGACTAGCGGCTACAATGAGCAGTTCTTC.

The count of this clonotype is one. The chain combines TRBV11-3 with TRBJ2-3; D is tentatively TRBD1 or TRBD2 (5 bases each). Trimming shortened V by 1 base and J by 5 bases, and 7 bases separated the two germline ends. CDR3 length equals 13 residues. Germline values: CDR1 SGHNT, CDR2 YENEEA. CDR3 bases: TGTGCCAGCAGCTTAGGGGACCAAGATACGCAGTATTTT. Encoded protein: CASSLGDQDTQYF.

This chain uses TRBV7-2 with TRBJ2-5, with 13 positions matching TRBD2. Trimming removed 5 bases from V and 5 bases from J; junction bases left unmatched: 5. The CDR3 sequence is 15 residues long. The germline CDR1 and CDR2 sequences are SGHTA and FQGNSA. In nucleotides, the CDR3 is TGTGCCAGCAGCAAGGGACTAGCGGGAATGGAGACCCAGTACTTC. Translated: CASSKGLAGMETQYF.

The chain couples TRBV20-1 to TRBJ2-6, with D possibly TRBD2 on 6 matching bases. Germline V gives CDR1 DFQATT, CDR2 SNEGSKA (reference sequence). The V end lost 5 bases, the J end lost 1 base, and 12 bases lay between the germline ends. The CDR3 spans 15 residues. CDR3 nucleotide sequence: TGCAGTGCTCACCTCGGGGGTTCTGGGGCCAACGTCCTGACTTTC. This sequence encodes CSAHLGGSGANVLTF.

On this clonotype: A read error is likely, as this CDR3 ends without the conserved phenylalanine or tryptophan. Because the CDR3's place on the DNA is in doubt, the DNA is left out and the CDR3 is given as listed by TCRdb. The gene calls are TRBV5-4 and TRBJ2-4; the table assigns TRBD2, which was not confirmed against the DNA. The germline CDR1 and CDR2 sequences are SGHNT and YYREEE (reference sequence). The CDR3 spans 16 residues, counting both ends. The CDR3 is CASSPDPGLAGRTVLH.

The J gene is TRBJ1-1, the V gene TRBV27, with D hard to call. This CDR3 is 14 amino acids long. Germline V gene data show CDR1 as MNHEY and CDR2 as SMNVEV (reference sequence). The V gene lost 4 bases and the J gene lost 2 bases, with 11 bases spanning the gap. CDR3 amino acids: CASSSRPANTEAFF. As DNA, the CDR3 is TGTGCCAGCAGTTCCCGGCCAGCTAACACTGAAGCTTTCTTT.

This clonotype was seen more than once but under ten times. The rearrangement links TRBV20-1 to TRBJ1-5, with unresolved D. V gave up 5 bases and J gave up 2 bases, with 13 bases separating them. Looked up from germline, CDR1 is DFQATT and CDR2 is SNEGSKA (reference sequence). This CDR3 has 14 residues. The CDR3 protein is CSADEGRGNQPQHF. As DNA, the CDR3 is TGCAGTGCTGATGAAGGGAGAGGCAATCAGCCCCAGCATTTT.

The chain has TRBV6-1 and TRBJ1-5, with TRBD1 identical over 7 bases. This CDR3 spans 12 amino acids. The ends lost 8 bases at V and 5 bases at J; junction bases unmatched: 3. The V gene's germline CDR1 is MNHNS and CDR2 SASEGT. CDR3 sequence reads: CASRRGDQPQHF. CDR3 bases: TGTGCCAGCCGCAGGGGGGATCAGCCCCAGCATTTT.

This chain uses TRBV28 with TRBJ1-1, with 7 bases identical to TRBD1. Germline CDR1 and CDR2: MDHEN and SYDVKM. The length of the CDR3 is 15 residues. Losses at the gene ends were 6 bases for V and 1 base for J; bases not matched to a gene: 8. The CDR3 protein is CASRRKQGSNTEAFF. The CDR3 DNA is TGTGCCAGCAGACGCAAACAGGGGTCGAACACTGAAGCTTTCTTT.

The gene calls are TRBV7-6 and TRBJ1-1; TRBD1 might be the D (6 bases). CDR3 length equals 15 residues. Germline CDR1 is SGHVS and CDR2 is FNYEAQ. V was clipped by 1 base and J by 2 bases, with 11 bases between them. The DNA for the CDR3 is TGTGCCAGCAGCTTAGTTGGGGGGGCCAACACTGAAGCTTTCTTT. Its protein is CASSLVGGANTEAFF.

The rearrangement joins TRBV19 to TRBJ1-1, with TRBD1 matching over 7 bases. V shed 6 bases and J 4 bases; nucleotides not matched to a gene: 8. The CDR3 contains 14 residues. The germline CDR1 and CDR2 sequences are LNHDA and SQIVND (reference sequence). The chain's CDR3 is CASRPGGFATEAFF. The CDR3 DNA reads as TGTGCCAGTAGACCAGGGGGGTTCGCCACTGAAGCTTTCTTT.

This chain links TRBV21-1 with TRBJ1-5. TRBV21-1 is deemed a pseudogene. This CDR3 spans 14 amino acids. The CDR3 here is CASSNERVEQPQHF. The DNA of the CDR3 is TGTGCCAGCAGCAATGAAAGGGTAGAACAGCCCCAGCATTTT.

This clonotype ranks as large. The chain recombines TRBV6-2 or TRBV6-3 with TRBJ2-5; 9 nucleotides agree with TRBD2. The germline CDR1 and CDR2 sequences are MNHEY and SVGEGT. J lost 5 bases, V lost 4 bases, and 8 bases had no gene match. This CDR3 contains 15 residues. Written as DNA, the CDR3 is TGTGCCAGCAGTTTTACTAGCGGGCTGGGGGAGACCCAGTACTTC. As protein: CASSFTSGLGETQYF.

The CDR3 loop reads CASSKQGYGYTF. CDR3 DNA: TGTGCCAGCTCAAAACAGGGATATGGCTACACCTTC. The rearrangement links TRBV18 to TRBJ1-2; possibly TRBD1 for D (6 bases). The CDR3 extends over 12 amino acids. Germline lookup yields CDR1 KGHSH and CDR2 LQKENI. V was clipped by 5 bases and J by 5 bases, with 9 bases between them.

The chain has TRBV18 and TRBJ2-7; D gene uncertain. CDR1 and CDR2 from the germline V gene are KGHSH and LQKENI. The CDR3 sequence is 12 residues long. Trimming stripped 3 bases from V and 6 bases from J, with 9 bases between. CDR3 sequence (DNA): TGTGCCAGCTCACCCCCGGGTCCCGAGCAGTACTTC. Translated: CASSPPGPEQYF.

The rearrangement links TRBV29-1 to TRBJ1-4; D is undetermined. The germline gives CDR1 SQVTM, CDR2 ANQGSEA. The CDR3 consists of 12 residues. Trimming took off 2 bases at V and 7 bases at J, with 8 bases between the two ends. CDR3 region: CSVEQDREKLFF. CDR3 DNA: TGCAGCGTTGAACAGGATCGTGAAAAACTGTTTTTT.

The chain has TRBV18 and TRBJ1-6; the D gene is possibly TRBD1 (5 bases). The CDR3 runs to 15 residues. Trimming took off 2 bases at V and 7 bases at J, with 12 bases between the two ends. Germline loops: CDR1 KGHSH, CDR2 LQKENI. The CDR3 DNA sequence: TGTGCCAGCTCACCAAGGACAACACGGAATTCACCCCTCCACTTT. It specifies CASSPRTTRNSPLHF.

This rearrangement joins TRBV30 to TRBJ2-5, with D perhaps TRBD2 (6 bases). Looked up from germline, CDR1 is GTSNPN and CDR2 is SVGIG (reference sequence). V was trimmed by 4 bases and J by 1 base, leaving 22 bases between them. This CDR3 spans 17 amino acids. This CDR3 reads CAWTRGGLTTLQETQYF. The DNA of the CDR3 is TGTGCCTGGACCCGAGGAGGACTAACCACCCTCCAAGAGACCCAGTACTTC. The full variable domain, in which reference TRBV30 and TRBJ2-5 provide the parts outside the CDR3, is SQTIHQWPATLVQPVGSPLSLECTVEGTSNPNLYWYRQAAGRGLQLLFYSVGIGQISSEVPQNLSASRPQDRQFILSSKKLLLSDSGFYLCAWTRGGLTTLQETQYFGPGTRLLVL.

The genes are TRBV15 and TRBJ1-4; 8 nucleotides match TRBD1. This CDR3 has 16 residues. V shed 0 bases and J 8 bases; nucleotides not matched to a gene: 8. Germline V gene lookup returns CDR1 LNHNV and CDR2 YYDKDF (reference sequence). This CDR3 reads CATSRDPGGPGEKLFF. CDR3 sequence (DNA): TGTGCCACCAGCAGAGATCCAGGGGGCCCCGGGGAAAAACTGTTTTTT.

This sequence joins TRBV20-1 and TRBJ1-1; D is undetermined. Germline assignment: CDR1 DFQATT and CDR2 SNEGSKA (reference sequence). Trimming removed 6 bases from V and 8 bases from J, with 16 bases in between. The CDR3 length is 12 residues. The CDR3 loop is CSAYPDPGEAFF. CDR3 DNA: TGCAGTGCGTACCCCGACCCGGGGGAAGCTTTCTTT.

The genes are TRBV5-4 and TRBJ1-5; D might be TRBD1 (6 bases). The CDR3 spans 15 residues. Germline CDR1 is SGHNT and CDR2 is YYREEE (reference sequence). Trimming took 4 bases from V and 1 from J, leaving 12 bases between them. In DNA form, the CDR3 reads TGTGCCAGCAGCCTCTGGGGGGCAAGCAATCAGCCCCAGCATTTT. Its protein product is CASSLWGASNQPQHF. Supplemented by reference TRBV5-4 and TRBJ1-5, the full variable domain reads ETGVTQSPTHLIKTRGQQVTLRCSSQSGHNTVSWYQQALGQGPQFIFQYYREEENGRGNFPPRFSGLQFPNYSSELNVNALELDDSALYLCASSLWGASNQPQHFGDGTRLSIL.

The genes are TRBV12-1 and TRBJ1-2; TRBD1 is taken as the D call from the table, unchecked against the DNA. TRBV12-1 is marked as a pseudogene. The CDR3 contains 14 residues. CDR3 DNA sequence: TGTGCCAGCAGTCACAGGGGGCCAAACTATGGCTACACCTTC. It encodes CASSHRGPNYGYTF.

The V and J genes are TRBV7-2 and TRBJ2-1; the D call may be TRBD1 or TRBD2 (5 bases each). Germline V gene data show CDR1 as SGHTA and CDR2 as FQGNSA. This CDR3 is built from 16 residues. Trimming shortened V by 2 bases and J by 3 bases, and 14 bases separated the two germline ends. DNA for the CDR3: TGTGCCAGCAGCTTAAGGGGACGGGGCTACTACAATGAGCAGTTCTTC. Protein: CASSLRGRGYYNEQFF.

CDR3 protein: CASSLAGSSYNEQFF. The CDR3 bases are TGTGCCAGCAGTCTAGCGGGAAGCTCCTACAATGAGCAGTTCTTC. J is TRBJ2-1 and V is TRBV6-2 or TRBV6-3, with TRBD2 matching 9 bases. Germline V gene sequence: CDR1 MNHEY, CDR2 SVGEGT. With V trimmed by 5 bases and J by 0 bases, 2 bases remained unmatched. The length of the CDR3 is 15 residues.